This TCR beta chain is from a study of graft-versus-host responses after intestinal transplantation. Study as a whole: All recipients were given anti-thymocyte globulin induction, and tacrolimus and steroids were then administered for about three years. General study points: High graft-versus-host to host-versus-graft T cell clonal ratios marked allografts of patients with graft-donor macrochimerism.

Worth noting for this clone: No antigen is known for it.

TCRdb's table, derived via immunoSEQ multiplex PCR, lists solely in-frame clones and lacks some. The table lists about 93,000 clones, just under 95% of them singletons, with less than 0.5% in the top ten. The CDR3 totals 13 residues. The V and J ends lost 8 bases and 3 bases respectively, with 14 bases between them. The germline V gene has CDR1 MNHEY and CDR2 SMNVEV (reference sequence). The sequences come from unstimulated CD8+ T cells sorted from spleen or lymph node cells, collected before intestinal transplant. This TCR was sampled from a human donor who received an intestinal transplant. V is TRBV27 and J is TRBJ2-7; D not certain. CDR3 coding DNA: TGTGCCAGCGCTTCCGGGTTAAACTACGAGCAGTACTTC. Its translation: CASASGLNYEQYF.